Each of the 17 T cell receptor beta chains below was sequenced from the same sample in a study of blood T cell repertoires in COVID-19 (dated by TCRdb to 2020 to 2022). The library was obtained by the immunoSEQ multiplex PCR assay. What TCRdb holds here is the immuneACCESS table cut down to in-frame rearrangements. Part of the clones is not present; checked against another copy, under half of the missing clones reflect an unresolved V gene, and the others are unexplained. The sample table contains some 300,000 clones; only one count was recorded for just under 85% of them. Over 3.5% of the sample lies in the top ten. What was sequenced was peripheral blood. These receptors all stem from a woman aged 45-65 years with active or convalescent COVID-19.

The chain employs TRBV4-1 and TRBJ1-4, with D perhaps matching TRBD1 (5 bases). From germline, CDR1 is MGHRA and CDR2 YSYEKL. V dropped 4 bases and J dropped 2 bases, with 14 bases sitting between them. This CDR3 contains 16 residues. CDR3 loop: CASSRQGDRTNEKLFF. The CDR3 DNA follows: TGCGCCAGCAGCCGGCAGGGCGATAGGACTAATGAAAAACTGTTTTTT.

The chain combines TRBV6-1 with TRBJ2-7, with 12 bases identical to TRBD2. Germline loops: CDR1 MNHNS, CDR2 SASEGT. With 4 bases clipped from V and 1 base from J, the junction kept 5 bases outside the gene matches. The CDR3 covers 16 residues. CDR3 sequence reads: CASSATSGSRSYEQYF. The CDR3, as DNA: TGTGCCAGCAGTGCGACTAGCGGGAGCAGATCCTACGAGCAGTACTTC.

The V gene is TRBV6-6, the J gene TRBJ1-3; D possibly corresponds to TRBD1 (5 bases). The CDR3 consists of 18 residues. V shed 5 bases and J shed 0 bases, with 20 bases lying between them. CDR1 and CDR2 (germline): MNHNY, SVGAGI (reference sequence). The DNA for the CDR3 is TGTGCCAGCAGTCTTACGCCAGGGAACTGGGACTCTGGAAACACCATATATTTT. Protein product: CASSLTPGNWDSGNTIYF.

The chain employs TRBV19 and TRBJ2-5, with a weak D call TRBD1 (6 bases). Trimming removed 1 base at V and 0 bases at J, with 21 bases between. The CDR3 is 19 residues long. Germline values: CDR1 LNHDA, CDR2 SQIVND (reference sequence). This CDR3 reads CASSIAGQSAGVDQETQYF. The CDR3 bases are TGTGCCAGTAGTATAGCCGGACAGTCCGCAGGGGTAGACCAAGAGACCCAGTACTTC.

V usage is TRBV7-9 and J usage is TRBJ2-2; D perhaps matches TRBD2 (5 bases). The CDR3 consists of 16 residues. Trimming cost V 1 base and J 1 base, with 10 bases left between them. Per the germline V gene, CDR1 is SEHNR and CDR2 is FQNEAQ (reference sequence). CDR3 bases: TGTGCCAGCAGCTTAGAAGGAGCGGAGAACACCGGGGAGCTGTTTTTT. Its translation is CASSLEGAENTGELFF.

V is TRBV14 and J is TRBJ2-1, with 12 nucleotides matching TRBD2. CDR1 is SGHDN, CDR2 FVKESK, per germline. V was pared by 2 bases and J by 1 base, with 12 bases of the junction left unmatched. CDR3 size: 20 residues. In DNA form, the CDR3 reads TGTGCCAGCAGCCAATGGGGCCTAGCGGGAGGGCCGTCTTCCTACAATGAGCAGTTCTTC. Its protein is CASSQWGLAGGPSSYNEQFF.

This clone turned up a few times. The chain uses TRBV7-8 and TRBJ2-3; D gene unclear. Trimming shortened V by 0 bases and J by 0 bases, and 7 bases separated the two germline ends. Per germline, CDR1 SGHVS and CDR2 FQNEAQ. The CDR3 extends over 15 amino acids. CDR3 nucleotide sequence: TGTGCCAGCAGCTTAGCGCGCGTTAGCACAGATACGCAGTATTTT. Translating it yields CASSLARVSTDTQYF.

This chain joins TRBV27 and TRBJ1-5, with a possible D match to TRBD1 (6 bases). Germline CDR1 is MNHEY and CDR2 is SMNVEV (reference sequence). V was shortened by 7 bases and J by 0 bases, with 16 bases between the two germline ends. The CDR3 has 16 residues. The chain's CDR3 is CASTPTGPYSNQPQHF. The CDR3 DNA reads as TGTGCCAGCACCCCGACAGGACCGTATAGCAATCAGCCCCAGCATTTT.

This rearrangement joins TRBV5-1 to TRBJ1-4; TRBD1 matches 8 bases. The CDR3 has 16 residues. The J segment lost 4 bases and the V segment lost 4 bases, leaving 9 bases of the junction unmatched. CDR1 SGHRS and CDR2 YFSETQ come from the germline V gene. The CDR3 spells CASSKSTGAHNEKLFF. The CDR3 DNA reads TGCGCCAGCAGCAAGTCGACAGGGGCCCATAATGAAAAACTGTTTTTT.

V gene TRBV29-1 combines with J gene TRBJ1-1; D possibly corresponds to TRBD1 (6 bases). This CDR3 is built from 13 residues. Germline V gene sequence: CDR1 SQVTM, CDR2 ANQGSEA. Trimming left V 6 bases short and J 0 bases short, with 11 bases between. The CDR3 here is CSVPDSLNTEAFF. The CDR3 nucleotides read TGCAGCGTCCCGGACAGTTTGAACACTGAAGCTTTCTTT.

The V gene is TRBV20-1, the J gene TRBJ2-5; D unclear. V lost 3 bases, J lost 4 bases, and 15 bases lay in between. The germline V gene encodes CDR1 DFQATT and CDR2 SNEGSKA (reference sequence). This CDR3 comprises 14 residues. The CDR3 DNA reads as TGCAGTGCTAGTCCCCTCTCGGAGCGAGAGACCCAGTACTTC. Translation gives CSASPLSERETQYF.

The chain combines TRBV19 with TRBJ2-2; TRBD1 agrees at 7 bases. Trimming took 4 bases from V and 3 from J; bases not matched to a gene: 2. The length of the CDR3 is 14 residues. Per the germline V gene, CDR1 is LNHDA and CDR2 is SQIVND (reference sequence). This chain's CDR3 is CASSSQGDTGELFF. As DNA, the CDR3 is TGTGCCAGTAGTAGCCAGGGGGACACCGGGGAGCTGTTTTTT.

This clone was counted a few times. V and J are TRBV2 and TRBJ1-5; no firm D call. Trimming shortened V by 7 bases and J by 3 bases, and 10 bases separated the two germline ends. Per the germline V gene, CDR1 is SNHLY and CDR2 is FYNNEI. CDR3 length equals 13 residues. CDR3 coding DNA: TGTGCCAGCATGGGCGGGTACAATCAGCCCCAGCATTTT. It yields the protein CASMGGYNQPQHF. Full variable domain (missing parts from reference TRBV2 and TRBJ1-5): EPEVTQTPSHQVTQMGQEVILRCVPISNHLYFYWYRQILGQKVEFLVSFYNNEISEKSEIFDDQFSVERPDGSNFTLKIRSTKLEDSAMYFCASMGGYNQPQHFGDGTRLSIL.

This clone was counted a single time. The chain has TRBV15 and TRBJ2-7, with TRBD2 matching 12 bases. Germline CDR1 is LNHNV and CDR2 is YYDKDF (reference sequence). There are 16 residues in the CDR3. J gave up 4 bases and V 0 bases, and 4 bases lay outside the gene matches. CDR3 DNA: TGTGCCACCAGCAGAGAACTAGCGGGAGGAGGGTACGAGCAGTACTTC. Amino acid sequence: CATSRELAGGGYEQYF.

The chain has TRBV11-2 and TRBJ2-7, with a possible D match to TRBD2 (6 bases). CDR3 size: 14 residues. V was trimmed by 2 bases and J by 6 bases, leaving 14 bases between them. Germline V gene lookup returns CDR1 SGHAT and CDR2 FQNNGV. The CDR3: CASSLPLALGEQYF. CDR3 nucleotides: TGTGCCAGCAGCTTACCACTAGCATTGGGCGAGCAGTACTTC. Complete variable domain (other parts from reference TRBV11-2 and TRBJ2-7): EAGVAQSPRYKIIEKRQSVAFWCNPISGHATLYWYQQILGQGPKLLIQFQNNGVVDDSQLPKDRFSAERLKGVDSTLKIQPAKLEDSAVYLCASSLPLALGEQYFGPGTRLTVT.

V is TRBV24-1 and J is TRBJ1-2; no clear D gene. CDR1 is KGHDR, CDR2 SFDVKD, per germline. The CDR3 is 12 residues long. Trimming left V 3 bases short and J 8 bases short, with 9 bases between. The CDR3 sequence: CATSDPFLGYTF. DNA for the CDR3: TGTGCCACCAGTGATCCGTTCCTGGGCTACACCTTC.

This chain uses TRBV4-1 with TRBJ2-4; TRBD2 agrees at 11 bases. The CDR3 has 17 residues. The J segment lost 1 base and the V segment lost 2 bases, leaving 4 bases of the junction unmatched. Germline values: CDR1 MGHRA, CDR2 YSYEKL. The DNA for the CDR3 is TGCGCCAGCAGCCAACCAACTAGCGGGAGTGCCAAAAACATTCAGTACTTC. Its translation: CASSQPTSGSAKNIQYF.